These T cell receptor beta chains were read from a single sample in a study of cytomegalovirus exposure and HLA in healthy donors. TCRdb's copy holds only in-frame clones and misses some; the assay was immunoSEQ multiplex PCR. This table has around 180,000 clones, about 90% appearing once. The sample consisted of PBMCs. Source of these receptors: a girl less than two years old in good health and CMV-seronegative. CDR3s include the opening cysteine and the closing phenylalanine or tryptophan. D genes are given only for firm matches. Not all rows give a size; the values are once, few, many and, for expanded clones, a class.

D gene	clone size	V gene	J gene	CDR3 DNA	CDR3 protein
-	-	TRBV27	TRBJ1-4	TGTGCCAGCAGGGCAGTAGGACGGGAGGAAAAACTGTTTTTT	CASRAVGREEKLFF
-	-	TRBV29-1	TRBJ2-3	TGCAGCGTTGAACCAGGGGTCGCAGATACGCAGTATTTT	CSVEPGVADTQYF
TRBD1	-	TRBV6-1	TRBJ2-7	TGTGCCAGCAGTGAAATCGGGACAGGGACTTTTCCTTCCTACGAGCAGTACTTC	CASSEIGTGTFPSYEQYF
TRBD1	-	TRBV6-5	TRBJ1-2	TGTGCCAGCAGTTACTCGGAAACAGGGGGGTTTTATGGCTACACCTTC	CASSYSETGGFYGYTF
-	-	TRBV6-5	TRBJ2-2	TGTGCCAGCAGTTCCGGGACATTGAACACCGGGGAGCTGTTTTTT	CASSSGTLNTGELFF
-	once	TRBV6-5	TRBJ1-1	TGTGCCAGCGAGGCCCAGATGAACACTGAAGCTTTCTTT	CASEAQMNTEAFF
-	once	TRBV14	TRBJ1-1	TGTGCCAGCAGCCGAATAGTGGGCAGGGGAAAGAACACTGAAGCTTTCTTT	CASSRIVGRGKNTEAFF
TRBD1	-	TRBV19	TRBJ2-7	TGTGCCAGTAGCCAACCGGGGACAGGGATGAACGAGCAGTACTTC	CASSQPGTGMNEQYF
TRBD1	few	TRBV18	TRBJ2-5	TGTGCCAGCTCACCCAATACGCCCCGGGACAGGGTCGGTGAGACCCAGTACTTC	CASSPNTPRDRVGETQYF
TRBD2	-	TRBV11-2	TRBJ2-1	TGTGCCAGCAGCTTATTGGTAGCGGGGGGCCACAATGAGCAGTTCTTC	CASSLLVAGGHNEQFF
TRBD2	-	TRBV7-6	TRBJ2-1	TGTGCCAGCAGCCGCTCGGGGACTAGCGCGTACAATGAGCAGTTCTTC	CASSRSGTSAYNEQFF
-	-	TRBV15	TRBJ2-1	TGTGCCACCAGCCCAAGACTAGGATCCTACAATGAGCAGTTCTTC	CATSPRLGSYNEQFF
-	few	TRBV4-3	TRBJ2-3	TGCGCCAGCAGCCAAGATCGGATGGGAGGTCCCACAGATACGCAGTATTTT	CASSQDRMGGPTDTQYF
-	few	TRBV6-5	TRBJ2-2	TGTGCCAGCAGTCGGGACACCGGGGAGCTGTTTTTT	CASSRDTGELFF
-	-	TRBV10-3	TRBJ1-1	TGTGCCATCAGTGACGCCCTGGGGGGGCTAAACACTGAAGCTTTCTTT	CAISDALGGLNTEAFF
TRBD2	-	TRBV10-3	TRBJ2-7	TGTGCCATCAGTGACAGCGGGACCTACGAGCAGTACTTC	CAISDSGTYEQYF
-	few	TRBV7-9	TRBJ1-1	TGTGCCAGCAGCCCCCGACAGCGGGTGATGAACACTGAAGCTTTCTTT	CASSPRQRVMNTEAFF
TRBD1	-	TRBV7-3	TRBJ2-5	TGTGCCAGCAGCTCCCGGACAGGGGGATTTGAGACCCAGTACTTC	CASSSRTGGFETQYF
-	-	TRBV12-5	TRBJ1-2	TGTGCTAGTGGTTTGGTCCCAGGGAAGCGCAATGGCTACACCTTC	CASGLVPGKRNGYTF
-	once	TRBV4-3	TRBJ2-6	TGCGCCAGCAGCCAAGGTATAGGGACATCTGGGGCCAACGTCCTGACTTTC	CASSQGIGTSGANVLTF
TRBD2	-	TRBV4-1	TRBJ2-3	TGCGCCAGCAGCCAAGATTCAGCGGGGTTCATGTATTTT	CASSQDSAGFMYF
TRBD1	-	TRBV19	TRBJ2-7	TGTGCCAGTAGAAGAAGACAGGGAAGCTCCTACGAGCAGTACTTC	CASRRRQGSSYEQYF
-	-	TRBV29-1	TRBJ1-1	TGCAGCGTTGAAGGGAGGAGGGTAGACGCTGAAGCTTTCTTT	CSVEGRRVDAEAFF
-	-	TRBV27	TRBJ1-1	TGTGCCAGCAGTTTATCCCAGGGAGGAGTCACTGAAGCTTTCTTT	CASSLSQGGVTEAFF
-	-	TRBV5-6	TRBJ1-5	TGTGCCAGCAGCTTTTACGGAGCCCCTAATCAGCCCCAGCATTTT	CASSFYGAPNQPQHF
-	-	TRBV11-2	TRBJ2-7	TGTGCCAGCAGCTTAGACATCGACTTTCGCTCCTACGAGCAGTACTTC	CASSLDIDFRSYEQYF
-	few	TRBV14	TRBJ1-6	TGTGCCAGCGCATTCGTTTCAGGGCCTCTTAATTCACCCCTCCACTTT	CASAFVSGPLNSPLHF
TRBD1	-	TRBV7-9	TRBJ1-1	TGTGCCAGCAGCATGCGAGACAGGGGGCTTCGGGGAGCTTTCTTT	CASSMRDRGLRGAFF
-	-	TRBV13	TRBJ2-4	TGTGCCAGCAGCCCTAGCGTCGGCAAAAACATTCAGTACTTC	CASSPSVGKNIQYF
TRBD1	-	TRBV7-9	TRBJ1-2	TGTGCCAGCAGCTTTACAGGGGGGGACTATGGCTACACCTTC	CASSFTGGDYGYTF
TRBD1	-	TRBV30	TRBJ2-7	TGTGCCGGAGGGACAGGGGGCTTCGTCGAGCAGTACTTC	CAGGTGGFVEQYF
TRBD1	-	TRBV4-3	TRBJ2-2	TGCGCCAGCAGCCAAGATCGACAGGGGGCTATTGCCGGGGAGCTGTTTTTT	CASSQDRQGAIAGELFF
-	-	TRBV10-1	TRBJ2-3	TGCGCCAGCAAGGGGGATACAGATACGCAGTATTTT	CASKGDTDTQYF
-	-	TRBV9	TRBJ2-6	TGTGCCAGCGCGAGCTCTGGGGCCAACGTCCTGACTTTC	CASASSGANVLTF
TRBD1	-	TRBV6-5	TRBJ1-4	TGTGCCAGCAGGAGGACAGGCACTAATGAAAAACTGTTTTTT	CASRRTGTNEKLFF
-	-	TRBV10-3	TRBJ1-5	TGTGCCATTCGTCCCGAGGGCAGCAATCAGCCCCAGCATTTT	CAIRPEGSNQPQHF
-	-	TRBV7-2	TRBJ2-7	TGTGCCAGCAGCTTAGAACGTAGAGGCCACGAGCAGTACTTC	CASSLERRGHEQYF
-	-	TRBV30	TRBJ2-7	TGTGCCTGGACAGGGGGGTCCTACGAGCAGTACTTC	CAWTGGSYEQYF
TRBD2	-	TRBV4-1	TRBJ2-7	TGCGCCAGCAGCCAACCCGGGGGGGCCGGCTCCTACGAGCAGTACTTC	CASSQPGGAGSYEQYF
-	few	TRBV5-1	TRBJ2-7	TGCGCCAGCAGCTTGGCCGACGAGCAGTACTTC	CASSLADEQYF
TRBD1	-	TRBV29-1	TRBJ1-1	TGCAGCGGGACAGGGGGGAACACTGAAGCTTTCTTT	CSGTGGNTEAFF
-	-	TRBV30	TRBJ1-1	TGTGCCTGGAGTGCGACGACCGGAGGTGGCACTGAAGCTTTCTTT	CAWSATTGGGTEAFF